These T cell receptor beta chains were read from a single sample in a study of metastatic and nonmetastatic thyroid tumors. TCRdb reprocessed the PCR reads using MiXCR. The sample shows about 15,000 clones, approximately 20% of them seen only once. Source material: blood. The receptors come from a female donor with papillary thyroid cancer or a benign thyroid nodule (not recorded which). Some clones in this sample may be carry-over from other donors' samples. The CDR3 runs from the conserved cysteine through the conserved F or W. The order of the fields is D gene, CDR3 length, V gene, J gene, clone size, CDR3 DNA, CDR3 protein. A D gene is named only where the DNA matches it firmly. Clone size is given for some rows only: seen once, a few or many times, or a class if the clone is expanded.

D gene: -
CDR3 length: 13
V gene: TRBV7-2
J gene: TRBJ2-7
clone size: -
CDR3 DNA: TGTGCCAGCAGCTTAGGAACAGGGACCGAGCAGTACTTC
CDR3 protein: CASSLGTGTEQYF

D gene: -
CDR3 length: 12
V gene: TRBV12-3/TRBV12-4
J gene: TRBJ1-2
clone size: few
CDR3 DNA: TGTGCCAGCAGAACCCCCGGGTCCTCCTACACCTTC
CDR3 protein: CASRTPGSSYTF

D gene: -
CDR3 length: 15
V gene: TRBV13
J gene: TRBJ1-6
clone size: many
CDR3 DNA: TGTGCCAGCAGCTTAGGCGGGGGAGGAGGTTCACCCCTCCACTTT
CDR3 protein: CASSLGGGGGSPLHF

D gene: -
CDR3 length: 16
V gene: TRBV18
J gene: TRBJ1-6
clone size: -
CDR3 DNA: TGTGCCAGCTCACCACCGAGCAGGGGAAGCAATTCACCCCTCCACTTT
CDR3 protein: CASSPPSRGSNSPLHF

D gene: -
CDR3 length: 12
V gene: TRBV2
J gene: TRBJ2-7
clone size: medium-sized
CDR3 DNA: TGTGCCAGCGCAGTAAGGACCTACGAGCAGTACTTC
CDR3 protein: CASAVRTYEQYF

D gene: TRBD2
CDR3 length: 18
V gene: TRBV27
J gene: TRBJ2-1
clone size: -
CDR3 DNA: TGTGCCAGCAGTGGGGTTAGCGGGAGTCCCCGGCAATTTTTTTCTCAGTTCTTC
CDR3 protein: CASSGVSGSPRQFFSQFF

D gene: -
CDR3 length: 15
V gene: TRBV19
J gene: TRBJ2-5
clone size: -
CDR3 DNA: TGTGCCAGTAGTGCCCGACATGTGGAGGGAGAGACCCAGTACTTC
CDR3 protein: CASSARHVEGETQYF

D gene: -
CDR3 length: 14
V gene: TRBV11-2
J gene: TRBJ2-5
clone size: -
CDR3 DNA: TGTGCCAGCAGCTTAGTGGCGGCAGCAGAGACCCAGTACTTC
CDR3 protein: CASSLVAAAETQYF

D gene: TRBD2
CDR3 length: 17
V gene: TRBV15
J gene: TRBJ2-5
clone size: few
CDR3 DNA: TGTGCCACCAGCACCACACCGGGACTAGCGACGGGGGAGACCCAGTACTTC
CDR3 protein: CATSTTPGLATGETQYF

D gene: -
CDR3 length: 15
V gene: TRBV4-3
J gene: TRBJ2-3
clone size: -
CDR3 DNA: TGCGCCAGCAGCGAACCACTTACATGTGCAGATACGCAGTATTTT
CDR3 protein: CASSEPLTCADTQYF

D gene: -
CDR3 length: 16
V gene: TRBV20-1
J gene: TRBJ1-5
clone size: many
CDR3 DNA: TGCAGTGCTAGAGATTTGGGACCCTTTGGAGATCAGCCCCAGCATTTT
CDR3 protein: CSARDLGPFGDQPQHF

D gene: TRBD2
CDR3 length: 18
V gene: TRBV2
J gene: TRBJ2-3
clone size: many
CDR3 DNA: TGTGCCAGCAGTGACTGGCTAGGACTAGCGGGACTCACAGATACGCAGTATTTT
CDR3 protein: CASSDWLGLAGLTDTQYF

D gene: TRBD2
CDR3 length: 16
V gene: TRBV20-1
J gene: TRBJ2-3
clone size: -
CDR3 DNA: TGCAGTGCTCCCCTACGGTCGGGCGGGAGGTCGGATACGCAGTATTTT
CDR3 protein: CSAPLRSGGRSDTQYF

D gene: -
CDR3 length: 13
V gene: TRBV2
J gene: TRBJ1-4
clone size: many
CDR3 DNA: TGTGCCAGCTCCGTCTCTGCTTCTGAAAAACTGTTTTTT
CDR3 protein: CASSVSASEKLFF

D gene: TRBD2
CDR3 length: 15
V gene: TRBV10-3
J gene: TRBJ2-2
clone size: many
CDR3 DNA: TGTGCCATCAGTGAGACGGGAGGCAACACCGGGGAGCTGTTTTTT
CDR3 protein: CAISETGGNTGELFF

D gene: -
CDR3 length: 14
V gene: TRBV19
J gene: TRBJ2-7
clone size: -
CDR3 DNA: TGTGCCAGTAGTATGGGACTGGGTAACTGCGAGCAGTACTTC
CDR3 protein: CASSMGLGNCEQYF

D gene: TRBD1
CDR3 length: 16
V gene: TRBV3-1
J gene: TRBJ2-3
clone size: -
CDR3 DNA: TGTGCCAGCAGCCAAGTTTCGGGGACAGGGGGCAAGACGCAGTATTTT
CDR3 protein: CASSQVSGTGGKTQYF

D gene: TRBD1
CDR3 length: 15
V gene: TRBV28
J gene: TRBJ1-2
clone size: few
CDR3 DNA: TGTGCCAGCACCAGGGGGGCGTTGGGGGTGCGTGGCTACACCTTC
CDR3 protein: CASTRGALGVRGYTF